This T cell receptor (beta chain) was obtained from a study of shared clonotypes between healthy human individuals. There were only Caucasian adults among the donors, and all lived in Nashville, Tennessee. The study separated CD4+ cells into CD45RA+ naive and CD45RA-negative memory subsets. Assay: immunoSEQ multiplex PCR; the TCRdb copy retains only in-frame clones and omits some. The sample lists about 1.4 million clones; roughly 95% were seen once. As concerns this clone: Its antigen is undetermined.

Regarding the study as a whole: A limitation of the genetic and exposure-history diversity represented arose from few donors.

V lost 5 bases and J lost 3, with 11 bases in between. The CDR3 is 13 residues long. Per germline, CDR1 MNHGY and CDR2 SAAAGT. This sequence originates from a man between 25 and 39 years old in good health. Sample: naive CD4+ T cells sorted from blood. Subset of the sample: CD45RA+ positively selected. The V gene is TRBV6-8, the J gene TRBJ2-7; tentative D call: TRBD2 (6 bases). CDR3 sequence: CASSGTLVYEQYF. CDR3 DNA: TGTGCCAGCAGTGGGACTTTGGTCTACGAGCAGTACTTC.